The rows below give T cell receptor beta chains drawn from one sample of a study of control samples from healthy donors and cancer patients. Method: immunoSEQ multiplex PCR; TCRdb's copy keeps in-frame clones and lacks some. Reported are approximately 190,000 clones; the ten largest clones contain approximately 2.2%. The sequencing sample was made of blood. Receptors originate from a woman aged 30 to 39 in good health. CDR3s leave out the opening cysteine and the closing phenylalanine or tryptophan.

j_call: TRBJ2-1
v_call: TRBV11-1
cdr3_aa: ASSSRTGWNEQF

j_call: TRBJ2-6
v_call: TRBV19
cdr3_aa: ASSTKSPGRASGANVLT

j_call: TRBJ2-7
v_call: TRBV6-2/TRBV6-3
cdr3_aa: ASSYAHEQY

j_call: TRBJ1-1
v_call: TRBV6-5
cdr3_aa: ASSYQDRGRSEAF

j_call: TRBJ2-7
v_call: TRBV18
cdr3_aa: ASSQDRANEQY

j_call: TRBJ1-5
v_call: TRBV18
cdr3_aa: ASSPGMAGVGNQPQH

j_call: TRBJ2-1
v_call: TRBV5-1
cdr3_aa: ASSPRGGTGAAEQF

j_call: TRBJ1-1
v_call: TRBV7-9
cdr3_aa: ASSLGTGLNTEAF

j_call: TRBJ1-1
v_call: TRBV19
cdr3_aa: ASTPGTVNTEAF

j_call: TRBJ1-1
v_call: TRBV7-2
cdr3_aa: ASSLHPGGTEAF

j_call: TRBJ1-1
v_call: TRBV19
cdr3_aa: ASSIDDATEAF

j_call: TRBJ2-7
v_call: TRBV3-1/TRBV3-2
cdr3_aa: ASSQAARGYYEQY

j_call: TRBJ1-1
v_call: TRBV7-9
cdr3_aa: ASSPRPLNTEAF

j_call: TRBJ2-1
v_call: TRBV5-6
cdr3_aa: ASSLVREQF